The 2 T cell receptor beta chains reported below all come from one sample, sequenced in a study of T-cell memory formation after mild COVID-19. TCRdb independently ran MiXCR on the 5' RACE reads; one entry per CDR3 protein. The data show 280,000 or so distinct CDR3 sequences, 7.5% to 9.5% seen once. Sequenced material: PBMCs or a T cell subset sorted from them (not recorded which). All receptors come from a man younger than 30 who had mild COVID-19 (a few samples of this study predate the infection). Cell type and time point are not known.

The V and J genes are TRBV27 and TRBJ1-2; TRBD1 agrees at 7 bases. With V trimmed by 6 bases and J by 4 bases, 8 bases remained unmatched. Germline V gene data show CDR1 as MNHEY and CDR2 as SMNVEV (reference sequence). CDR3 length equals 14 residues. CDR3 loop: CASRPTGTAYGYTF. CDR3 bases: TGTGCCAGCAGGCCGACCGGGACAGCCTATGGCTACACCTTC.

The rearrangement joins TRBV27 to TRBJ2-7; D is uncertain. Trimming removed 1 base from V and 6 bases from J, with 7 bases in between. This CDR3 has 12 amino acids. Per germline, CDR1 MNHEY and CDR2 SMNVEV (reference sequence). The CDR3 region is CASSLWRGEQYF. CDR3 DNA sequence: TGTGCCAGCAGTTTATGGAGAGGCGAGCAGTACTTC.